These T cell receptor beta chains were read from a single sample in a study of blood T cell repertoires in COVID-19. Here immunoSEQ multiplex PCR was the method, and the copy in TCRdb shows in-frame clones only, minus some. The sample contains about 200,000 clones, 70% to 90% of which appear only once. Sequences were obtained from PBMCs or T cells enriched from blood (not recorded which). Every receptor here comes from a woman between 40 and 50 years old with acute COVID-19. CDR3s include the opening cysteine and the closing phenylalanine or tryptophan. Clone size, where shown, is once, few, many, or a class for clones that have expanded.

TRBJ1-1,.,11,TRBV25-1,CSTRGQVDAFF
TRBJ1-3,.,15,TRBV3-1/TRBV3-2,CASSPQIAGGNTIYF
TRBJ2-2,few,16,TRBV5-1,CASSPLTSGNTGELFF
TRBJ2-3,.,19,TRBV28,CASSPALGLAGPRGDTQYF
TRBJ2-7,once,17,TRBV15,CATKASLAGAGGNEQYF
TRBJ2-5,.,14,TRBV7-2,CASSPQYNQETQYF
TRBJ2-1,.,14,TRBV4-2,CASSPAGNDNEQFF
TRBJ2-1,.,16,TRBV7-3,CASSPTRGITYNEQFF
TRBJ2-1,.,15,TRBV19,CASSIGQGALGEQFF
TRBJ2-5,.,16,TRBV7-8,CASSPGTSPTKETQYF
TRBJ2-1,.,14,TRBV28,CASSTAGDYNEQFF
TRBJ1-1,.,18,TRBV24-1,CATRDSQGAGGGNTEAFF